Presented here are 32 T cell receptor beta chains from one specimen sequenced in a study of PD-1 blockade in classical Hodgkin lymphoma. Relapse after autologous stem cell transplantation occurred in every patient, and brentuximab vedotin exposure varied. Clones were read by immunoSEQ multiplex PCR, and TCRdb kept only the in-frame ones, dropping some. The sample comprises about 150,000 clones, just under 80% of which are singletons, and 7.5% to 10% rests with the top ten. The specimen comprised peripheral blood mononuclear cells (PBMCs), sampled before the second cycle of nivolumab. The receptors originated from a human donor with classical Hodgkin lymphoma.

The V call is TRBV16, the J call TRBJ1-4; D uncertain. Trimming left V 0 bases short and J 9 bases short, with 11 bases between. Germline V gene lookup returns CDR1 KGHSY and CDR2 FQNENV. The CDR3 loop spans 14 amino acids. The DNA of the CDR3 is TGTGCCAGCAGCCAATCTGGCACAAAGAAAAAACTGTTTTTT. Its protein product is CASSQSGTKKKLFF.

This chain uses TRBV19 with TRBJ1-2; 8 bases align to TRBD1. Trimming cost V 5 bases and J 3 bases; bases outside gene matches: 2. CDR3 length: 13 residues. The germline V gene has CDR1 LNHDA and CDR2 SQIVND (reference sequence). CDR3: CASSLTGDYGYTF. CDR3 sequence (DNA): TGTGCCAGTAGTTTGACAGGGGACTATGGCTACACCTTC.

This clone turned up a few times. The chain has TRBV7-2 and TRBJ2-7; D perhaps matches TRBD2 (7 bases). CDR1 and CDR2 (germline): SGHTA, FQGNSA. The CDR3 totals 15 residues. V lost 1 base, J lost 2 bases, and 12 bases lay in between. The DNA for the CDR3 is TGTGCCAGCAGCTTAGTAGGGGGGGATACCTACGAGCAGTACTTC. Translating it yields CASSLVGGDTYEQYF.

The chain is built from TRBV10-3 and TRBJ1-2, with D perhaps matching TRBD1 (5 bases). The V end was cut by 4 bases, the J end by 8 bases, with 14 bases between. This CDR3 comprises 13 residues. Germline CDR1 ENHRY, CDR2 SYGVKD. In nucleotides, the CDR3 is TGTGCCATCAGTGCCGGAACAGGTCGGGGCTACACCTTC. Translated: CAISAGTGRGYTF.

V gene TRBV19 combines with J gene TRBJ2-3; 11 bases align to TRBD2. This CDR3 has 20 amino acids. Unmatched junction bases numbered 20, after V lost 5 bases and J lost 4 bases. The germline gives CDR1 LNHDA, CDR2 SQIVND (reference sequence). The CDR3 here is CASSVPLAGGFSGPADTQYF. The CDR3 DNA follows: TGTGCCAGTAGTGTCCCCCTAGCGGGGGGTTTCTCGGGCCCCGCAGATACGCAGTATTTT.

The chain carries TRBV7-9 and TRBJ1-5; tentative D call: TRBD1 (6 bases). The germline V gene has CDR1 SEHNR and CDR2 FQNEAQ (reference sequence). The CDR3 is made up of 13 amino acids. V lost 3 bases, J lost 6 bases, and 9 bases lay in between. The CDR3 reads CASSFGGSQPQHF. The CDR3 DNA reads TGTGCCAGCAGCTTCGGGGGCTCTCAGCCCCAGCATTTT.

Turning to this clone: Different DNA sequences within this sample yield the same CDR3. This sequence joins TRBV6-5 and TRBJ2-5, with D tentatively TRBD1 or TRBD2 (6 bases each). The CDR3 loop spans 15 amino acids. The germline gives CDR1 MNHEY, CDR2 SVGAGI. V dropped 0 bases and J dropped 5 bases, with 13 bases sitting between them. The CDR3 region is CASSYSGGRRETQYF. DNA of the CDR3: TGTGCCAGCAGTTACTCTGGGGGGCGCCGGGAGACCCAGTACTTC.

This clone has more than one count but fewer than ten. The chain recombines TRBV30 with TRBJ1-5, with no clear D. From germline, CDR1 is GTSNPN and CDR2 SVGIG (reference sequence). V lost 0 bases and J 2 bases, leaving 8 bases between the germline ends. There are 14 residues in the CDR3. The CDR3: CAWSVLTRNQPQHF. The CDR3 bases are TGTGCCTGGAGTGTACTTACCCGCAATCAGCCCCAGCATTTT.

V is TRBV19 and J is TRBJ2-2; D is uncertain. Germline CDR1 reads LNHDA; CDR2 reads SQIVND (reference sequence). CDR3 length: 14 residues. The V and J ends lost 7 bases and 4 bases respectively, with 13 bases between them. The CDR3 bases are TGTGCCAGTAATTCGAGAGTGCGCACCGGGGAGCTGTTTTTT. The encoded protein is CASNSRVRTGELFF.

The CDR3 DNA reads TGTGCCATCAGTCCGGAGGTCAGTCCGCAGTATTTT. Translated: CAISPEVSPQYF. This chain links TRBV10-3 with TRBJ2-3, with a weak D call TRBD2 (5 bases). The V gene lost 5 bases and the J gene lost 10 bases, with 13 bases spanning the gap. Germline V gene lookup returns CDR1 ENHRY and CDR2 SYGVKD. This CDR3 is built from 12 residues.

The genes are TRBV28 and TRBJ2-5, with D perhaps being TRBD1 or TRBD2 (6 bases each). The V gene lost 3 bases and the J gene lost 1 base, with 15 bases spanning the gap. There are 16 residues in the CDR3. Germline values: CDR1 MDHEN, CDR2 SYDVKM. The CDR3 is CASSFPGGAGQETQYF. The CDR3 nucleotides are TGTGCCAGCAGTTTTCCCGGGGGCGCGGGCCAAGAGACCCAGTACTTC. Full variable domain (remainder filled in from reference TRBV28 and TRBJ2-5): DVKVTQSSRYLVKRTGEKVFLECVQDMDHENMFWYRQDPGLGLRLIYFSYDVKMKEKGDIPEGYSVSREKKERFSLILESASTNQTSMYLCASSFPGGAGQETQYFGPGTRLLVL.

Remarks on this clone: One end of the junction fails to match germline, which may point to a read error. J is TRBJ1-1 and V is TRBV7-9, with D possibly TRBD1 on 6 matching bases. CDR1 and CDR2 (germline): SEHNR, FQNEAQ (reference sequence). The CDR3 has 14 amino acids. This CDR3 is CASSLGGRDTEAFF. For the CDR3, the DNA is TGTGCCAGCAGTTTAGGGGGGCGTGACACTGAAGCTTTCTTT.

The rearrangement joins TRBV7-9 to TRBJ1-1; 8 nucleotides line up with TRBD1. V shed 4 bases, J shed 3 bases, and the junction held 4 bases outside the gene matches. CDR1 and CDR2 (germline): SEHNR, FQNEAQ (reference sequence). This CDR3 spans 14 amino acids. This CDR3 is CASSSTGEDTEAFF. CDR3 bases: TGTGCCAGCAGCTCGACAGGGGAGGACACTGAAGCTTTCTTT.

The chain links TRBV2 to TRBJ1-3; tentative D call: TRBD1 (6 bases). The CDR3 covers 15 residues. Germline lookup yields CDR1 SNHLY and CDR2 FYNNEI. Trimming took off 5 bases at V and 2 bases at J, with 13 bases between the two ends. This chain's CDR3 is CASSNQGFAGNTIYF. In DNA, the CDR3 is TGTGCCAGCAGTAACCAGGGGTTTGCTGGAAACACCATATATTTT.

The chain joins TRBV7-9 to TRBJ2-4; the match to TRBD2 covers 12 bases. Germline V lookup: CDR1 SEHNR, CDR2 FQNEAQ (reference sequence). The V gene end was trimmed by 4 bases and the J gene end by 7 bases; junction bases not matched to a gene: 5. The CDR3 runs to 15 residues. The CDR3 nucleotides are TGTGCCAGCAGCTCGACTAGCGGGGGTGGGAACATTCAGTACTTC. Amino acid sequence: CASSSTSGGGNIQYF.

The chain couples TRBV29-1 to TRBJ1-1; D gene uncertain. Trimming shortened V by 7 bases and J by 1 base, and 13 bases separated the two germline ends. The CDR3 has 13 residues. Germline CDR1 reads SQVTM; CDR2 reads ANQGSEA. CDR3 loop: CSAQTHTNTEAFF. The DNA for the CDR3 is TGCAGCGCCCAGACACATACGAACACTGAAGCTTTCTTT.

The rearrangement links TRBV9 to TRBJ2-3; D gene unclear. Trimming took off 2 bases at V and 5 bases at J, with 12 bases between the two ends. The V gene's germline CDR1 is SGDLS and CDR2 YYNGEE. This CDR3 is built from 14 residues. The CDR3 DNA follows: TGTGCCAGCAGCGTCCGTGCCCGAGGAGATACGCAGTATTTT. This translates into CASSVRARGDTQYF.

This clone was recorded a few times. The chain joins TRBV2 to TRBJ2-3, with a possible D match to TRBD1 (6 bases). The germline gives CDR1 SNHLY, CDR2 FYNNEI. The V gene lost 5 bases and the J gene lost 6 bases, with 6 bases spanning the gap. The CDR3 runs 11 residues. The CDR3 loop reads CASSQGDTQYF. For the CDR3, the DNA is TGTGCCAGCAGTCAGGGGGATACGCAGTATTTT.

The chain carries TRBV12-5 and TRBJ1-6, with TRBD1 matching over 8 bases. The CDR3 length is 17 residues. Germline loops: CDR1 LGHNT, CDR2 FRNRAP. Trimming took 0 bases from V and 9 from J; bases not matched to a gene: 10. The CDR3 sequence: CASGLVWSQGAGSPLHF. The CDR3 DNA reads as TGTGCTAGTGGTTTGGTATGGAGTCAGGGGGCCGGTTCACCCCTCCACTTT.

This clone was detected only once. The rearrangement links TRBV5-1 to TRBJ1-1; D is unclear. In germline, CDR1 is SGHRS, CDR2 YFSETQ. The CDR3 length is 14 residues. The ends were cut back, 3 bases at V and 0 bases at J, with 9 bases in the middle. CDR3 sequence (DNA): TGCGCCAGCAGCTCGGACGGGATGAACACTGAAGCTTTCTTT. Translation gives CASSSDGMNTEAFF.

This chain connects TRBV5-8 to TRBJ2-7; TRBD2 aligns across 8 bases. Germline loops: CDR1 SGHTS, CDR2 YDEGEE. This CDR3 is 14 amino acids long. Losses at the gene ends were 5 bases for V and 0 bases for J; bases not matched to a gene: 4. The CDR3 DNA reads TGTGCCAGCAGGCTAGCGGGTGCCTCCTACGAGCAGTACTTC. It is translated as CASRLAGASYEQYF.

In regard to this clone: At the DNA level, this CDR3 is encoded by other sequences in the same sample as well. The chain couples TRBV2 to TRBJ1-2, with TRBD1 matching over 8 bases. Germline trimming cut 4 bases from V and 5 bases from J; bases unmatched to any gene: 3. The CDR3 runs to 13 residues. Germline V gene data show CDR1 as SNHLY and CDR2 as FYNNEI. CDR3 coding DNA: TGTGCCAGCAGTGCGGACAGGGAGTATGGCTACACCTTC. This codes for CASSADREYGYTF.

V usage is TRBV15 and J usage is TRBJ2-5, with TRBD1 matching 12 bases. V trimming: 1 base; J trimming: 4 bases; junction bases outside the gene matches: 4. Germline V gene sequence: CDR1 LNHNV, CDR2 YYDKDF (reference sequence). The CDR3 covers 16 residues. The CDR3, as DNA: TGTGCCACCAGCAGAGGGGACAGGGGGCCTCGAGAGACCCAGTACTTC. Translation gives CATSRGDRGPRETQYF.

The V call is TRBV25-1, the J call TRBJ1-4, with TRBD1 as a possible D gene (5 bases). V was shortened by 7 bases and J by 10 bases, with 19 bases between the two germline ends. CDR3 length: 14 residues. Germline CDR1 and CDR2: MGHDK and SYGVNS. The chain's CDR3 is CASTQGPPGGKLFF. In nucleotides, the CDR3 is TGTGCCAGCACCCAGGGACCACCCGGAGGAAAACTGTTTTTT.

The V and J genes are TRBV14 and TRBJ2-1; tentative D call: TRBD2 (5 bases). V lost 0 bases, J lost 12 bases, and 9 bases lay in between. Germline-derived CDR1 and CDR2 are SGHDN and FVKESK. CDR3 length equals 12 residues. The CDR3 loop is CASSQDGIRQFF. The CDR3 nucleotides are TGTGCCAGCAGCCAAGACGGGATACGGCAGTTCTTC.

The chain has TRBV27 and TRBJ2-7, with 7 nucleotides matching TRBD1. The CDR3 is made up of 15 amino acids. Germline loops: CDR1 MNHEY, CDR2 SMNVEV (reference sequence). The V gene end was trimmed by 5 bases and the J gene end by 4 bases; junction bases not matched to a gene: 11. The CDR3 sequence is CASSARRGPVYEQYF. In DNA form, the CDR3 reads TGTGCCAGCAGTGCCCGAAGGGGGCCGGTGTACGAGCAGTACTTC.

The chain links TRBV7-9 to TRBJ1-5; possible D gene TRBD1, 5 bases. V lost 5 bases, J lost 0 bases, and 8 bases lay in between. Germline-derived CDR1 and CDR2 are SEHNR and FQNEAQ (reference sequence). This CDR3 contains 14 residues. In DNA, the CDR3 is TGTGCCAGCAGCCTGACAGATAGCAATCAGCCCCAGCATTTT. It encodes CASSLTDSNQPQHF.

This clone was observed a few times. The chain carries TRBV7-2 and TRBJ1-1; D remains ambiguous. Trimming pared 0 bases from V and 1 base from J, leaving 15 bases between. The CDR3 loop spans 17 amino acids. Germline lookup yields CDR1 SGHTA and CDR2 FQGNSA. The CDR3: CASSLAWGLGRNTEAFF. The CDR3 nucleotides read TGTGCCAGCAGCTTAGCGTGGGGTCTTGGCCGGAACACTGAAGCTTTCTTT.

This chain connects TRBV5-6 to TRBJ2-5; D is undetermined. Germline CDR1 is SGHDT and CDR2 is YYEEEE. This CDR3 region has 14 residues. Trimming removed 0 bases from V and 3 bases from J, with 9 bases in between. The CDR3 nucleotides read TGTGCCAGCAGCTTGGTGGGCGGAAAAGAGACCCAGTACTTC. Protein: CASSLVGGKETQYF.

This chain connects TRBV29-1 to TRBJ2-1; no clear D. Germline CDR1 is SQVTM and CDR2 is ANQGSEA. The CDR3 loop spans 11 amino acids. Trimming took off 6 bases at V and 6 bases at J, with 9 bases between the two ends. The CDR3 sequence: CSVANLNEQFF. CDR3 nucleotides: TGCAGCGTGGCAAACCTCAATGAGCAGTTCTTC.

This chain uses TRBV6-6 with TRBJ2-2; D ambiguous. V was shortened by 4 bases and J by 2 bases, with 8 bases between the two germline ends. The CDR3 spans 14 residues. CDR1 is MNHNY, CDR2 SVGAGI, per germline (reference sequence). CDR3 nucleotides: TGTGCCAGCAGTTTCTCGATTAACACCGGGGAGCTGTTTTTT. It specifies CASSFSINTGELFF.

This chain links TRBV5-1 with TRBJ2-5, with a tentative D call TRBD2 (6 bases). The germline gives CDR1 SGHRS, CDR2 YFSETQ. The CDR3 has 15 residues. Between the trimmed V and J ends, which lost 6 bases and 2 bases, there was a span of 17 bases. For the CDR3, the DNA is TGCGCCAGCAAGGCGGGGCAACCGAATCAAGAGACCCAGTACTTC. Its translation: CASKAGQPNQETQYF.